This T cell receptor beta chain appears in the sequencing data of a study of tissue T cells after allogeneic stem cell transplantation. Study-level results: Shared clones across patients were few; motif clustering revealed tissue-specific shared signatures.

Some clones are missing from TCRdb's copy, which holds only in-frame ones; the method was immunoSEQ multiplex PCR. The table shows roughly 3,000 clones, with around 62% occurring only once. CDR3 size: 12 residues. The V and J ends lost 7 bases and 5 bases respectively, with 12 bases between them. Germline assignment: CDR1 SGHRS and CDR2 YFSETQ. Steroid-refractory graft-versus-host disease after allogeneic hematopoietic cell transplant qualified adults for prospective research-autopsy enrollment. Notes on this clone: Its matching antigen is unknown.

This receptor was identified in a male patient over 55 with steroid-refractory graft-versus-host disease after an allogeneic stem cell transplant. Some T cells here may be from the graft donor. This chain links TRBV5-1 with TRBJ2-5; D call uncertain. Sequenced material: ascending colon tissue, taken at autopsy. The CDR3 loop is CASSFEYETQYF. The CDR3 DNA sequence: TGCGCCAGCTCCTTCGAGTATGAGACCCAGTACTTC.